A selection of T cell receptor beta chains follows, all from one sample in a study of coeliac disease. TCRdb keeps only in-frame clones here, not all; method: immunoSEQ multiplex PCR. The table records 4,000 to 5,000 clones, about 70% of them present only once. The material sequenced was lymphocytes from the gut lamina propria. These TCRs come from a man aged 18-30 years with celiac disease on a gluten-free diet. The CDR3 runs from the conserved cysteine through the conserved F or W. The D gene is left open where the match is weak. Clone size appears in some rows only: once, few, many, or a class for an expanded clone.

j_call: TRBJ2-5
d_call: TRBD2
v_call: TRBV5-1
clone_size: -
cdr3_aa: CASSALTTSGDGETQYF
cdr3_nt: TGCGCCAGCAGCGCGTTGACTACTAGCGGGGACGGAGAGACCCAGTACTTC

j_call: TRBJ2-1
d_call: TRBD2
v_call: TRBV7-2
clone_size: -
cdr3_aa: CASSARLAGGQNEQFF
cdr3_nt: TGTGCCAGCAGCGCCAGACTAGCGGGGGGGCAAAATGAGCAGTTCTTC

j_call: TRBJ1-2
d_call: TRBD1
v_call: TRBV7-2
clone_size: -
cdr3_aa: CASSLPDRGFYGYTF
cdr3_nt: TGTGCCAGCAGCCTCCCGGACAGGGGCTTCTATGGCTACACCTTC

j_call: TRBJ1-5
d_call: -
v_call: TRBV6-6
clone_size: few
cdr3_aa: CASSYSGANQPQHF
cdr3_nt: TGTGCCAGCAGTTACTCCGGTGCCAATCAGCCCCAGCATTTT

j_call: TRBJ2-2
d_call: -
v_call: TRBV7-2
clone_size: -
cdr3_aa: CASSSRVADLANTGELFF
cdr3_nt: TGTGCCAGCAGCTCCCGGGTAGCGGACCTCGCGAACACCGGGGAGCTGTTTTTT

j_call: TRBJ1-6
d_call: -
v_call: TRBV5-1
clone_size: -
cdr3_aa: CASSLNDRTYNSPLHF
cdr3_nt: TGCGCCAGCAGCTTGAACGACAGGACTTATAATTCACCCCTCCACTTT

j_call: TRBJ1-2
d_call: TRBD1
v_call: TRBV6-5
clone_size: few
cdr3_aa: CASRHGQGWRYGYTF
cdr3_nt: TGTGCCAGCAGGCACGGACAGGGTTGGAGATATGGCTACACCTTC

j_call: TRBJ1-1
d_call: TRBD1
v_call: TRBV6-5
clone_size: -
cdr3_aa: CASSYRQGHMNTEAFF
cdr3_nt: TGTGCCAGCAGTTACAGACAGGGACATATGAACACTGAAGCTTTCTTT

j_call: TRBJ1-1
d_call: TRBD1
v_call: TRBV6-5
clone_size: once
cdr3_aa: CASNVLGGLYTEAFF
cdr3_nt: TGTGCCAGCAACGTGCTAGGGGGCTTGTACACTGAAGCTTTCTTT

j_call: TRBJ2-7
d_call: -
v_call: TRBV5-4
clone_size: once
cdr3_aa: CASSLTGDVAKQYF
cdr3_nt: TGTGCCAGCAGCTTAACCGGGGATGTAGCAAAGCAGTACTTC

j_call: TRBJ1-2
d_call: TRBD1
v_call: TRBV7-2
clone_size: -
cdr3_aa: CASSLPGQGSYGYTF
cdr3_nt: TGTGCCAGCAGCCTTCCGGGACAGGGGTCCTATGGCTACACCTTC

j_call: TRBJ1-2
d_call: -
v_call: TRBV9
clone_size: -
cdr3_aa: CASSTGSRGYTF
cdr3_nt: TGTGCCAGCAGCACAGGGAGTCGAGGCTACACCTTC

j_call: TRBJ2-1
d_call: TRBD2
v_call: TRBV6-5
clone_size: -
cdr3_aa: CASAFGGAYNEQFF
cdr3_nt: TGTGCCAGCGCCTTCGGGGGGGCGTACAATGAGCAGTTCTTC

j_call: TRBJ2-5
d_call: TRBD2
v_call: TRBV7-3
clone_size: -
cdr3_aa: CASSSGTSGVQTQYF
cdr3_nt: TGTGCCAGCAGTTCAGGGACTAGCGGGGTACAGACCCAGTACTTC

j_call: TRBJ2-3
d_call: TRBD1
v_call: TRBV12-5
clone_size: -
cdr3_aa: CASGGQFADTQYF
cdr3_nt: TGTGCTAGTGGGGGACAGTTCGCAGATACGCAGTATTTT

j_call: TRBJ1-3
d_call: -
v_call: TRBV20-1
clone_size: -
cdr3_aa: CSAYGNTIYF
cdr3_nt: TGCAGTGCTTATGGAAACACCATATATTTT

j_call: TRBJ2-3
d_call: -
v_call: TRBV5-6
clone_size: -
cdr3_aa: CASSWDSDTQYF
cdr3_nt: TGTGCCAGCAGCTGGGACTCGGATACGCAGTATTTT

j_call: TRBJ2-5
d_call: -
v_call: TRBV7-2
clone_size: once
cdr3_aa: CASSFWTEETQYF
cdr3_nt: TGTGCCAGCAGCTTTTGGACAGAAGAGACCCAGTACTTC

j_call: TRBJ2-6
d_call: -
v_call: TRBV5-7
clone_size: few
cdr3_aa: CASPSVQSRANVLTF
cdr3_nt: TGTGCCAGCCCGAGCGTACAAAGTCGGGCCAACGTCCTGACTTTC

j_call: TRBJ2-7
d_call: -
v_call: TRBV27
clone_size: -
cdr3_aa: CASSSTRPAYLTGSWPGTYEQYF
cdr3_nt: TGTGCCAGCAGTTCTACTCGGCCCGCGTATCTTACGGGGAGTTGGCCTGGTACCTACGAGCAGTACTTC

j_call: TRBJ2-5
d_call: -
v_call: TRBV7-2
clone_size: -
cdr3_aa: CASSLGRPETQYF
cdr3_nt: TGTGCCAGCAGCTTAGGGAGGCCAGAGACCCAGTACTTC

j_call: TRBJ2-7
d_call: TRBD1
v_call: TRBV9
clone_size: -
cdr3_aa: CASSVGGQGVYEQYF
cdr3_nt: TGTGCCAGCAGCGTGGGAGGACAGGGGGTTTACGAGCAGTACTTC

j_call: TRBJ1-2
d_call: -
v_call: TRBV28
clone_size: few
cdr3_aa: CASKTRQLQPNYGYTF
cdr3_nt: TGTGCCAGCAAAACTCGACAGTTACAGCCCAACTATGGCTACACCTTC

j_call: TRBJ2-7
d_call: -
v_call: TRBV5-1
clone_size: -
cdr3_aa: CASSKERGHEQYF
cdr3_nt: TGCGCCAGCAGCAAAGAAAGGGGCCACGAGCAGTACTTC

j_call: TRBJ1-4
d_call: -
v_call: TRBV5-1
clone_size: -
cdr3_aa: CASSRDSTNEKLFF
cdr3_nt: TGCGCCAGCAGCAGGGACTCAACTAATGAAAAACTGTTTTTT

j_call: TRBJ2-6
d_call: -
v_call: TRBV2
clone_size: -
cdr3_aa: CASSDSRVGANVLTF
cdr3_nt: TGTGCCAGCAGTGATTCGAGGGTCGGGGCCAACGTCCTGACTTTC

j_call: TRBJ2-5
d_call: -
v_call: TRBV6-4
clone_size: -
cdr3_aa: CASSDSTGDCQETQYF
cdr3_nt: TGTGCCAGCAGTGACTCTACGGGGGACTGCCAAGAGACCCAGTACTTC

j_call: TRBJ2-3
d_call: TRBD2
v_call: TRBV7-3
clone_size: -
cdr3_aa: CASSPIPSSGGSDTQYF
cdr3_nt: TGTGCCAGCAGCCCGATCCCGTCTAGCGGGGGTTCAGATACGCAGTATTTT

j_call: TRBJ2-3
d_call: -
v_call: TRBV15
clone_size: few
cdr3_aa: CATSRVATDTQYF
cdr3_nt: TGTGCCACCAGCAGAGTGGCAACAGATACGCAGTATTTT

j_call: TRBJ2-1
d_call: TRBD1
v_call: TRBV19
clone_size: -
cdr3_aa: CASSRTGEVDEQFF
cdr3_nt: TGTGCCAGTAGTAGGACAGGGGAGGTAGATGAGCAGTTCTTC

j_call: TRBJ2-6
d_call: -
v_call: TRBV12-5
clone_size: -
cdr3_aa: CASGVRAGQSRANVLTF
cdr3_nt: TGTGCTAGTGGTGTACGTGCAGGACAAAGTCGGGCCAACGTCCTGACTTTC

j_call: TRBJ2-2
d_call: TRBD1
v_call: TRBV7-9
clone_size: -
cdr3_aa: CASSPISGQGAGGELFF
cdr3_nt: TGTGCCAGCAGTCCCATCTCGGGACAGGGTGCCGGCGGGGAGCTGTTTTTT

j_call: TRBJ1-2
d_call: -
v_call: TRBV5-4
clone_size: few
cdr3_aa: CASSLLGGRGASGYTF
cdr3_nt: TGTGCCAGCAGCTTGTTGGGGGGTCGGGGGGCGAGTGGCTACACCTTC

j_call: TRBJ1-5
d_call: TRBD1
v_call: TRBV7-2
clone_size: -
cdr3_aa: CASSLTTGGAWHF
cdr3_nt: TGTGCCAGCAGCCTGACTACAGGGGGCGCATGGCATTTT

j_call: TRBJ1-1
d_call: -
v_call: TRBV18
clone_size: -
cdr3_aa: CASSVGIITDKANTEAFF
cdr3_nt: TGTGCCAGCTCGGTAGGTATAATTACAGACAAGGCGAACACTGAAGCTTTCTTT

j_call: TRBJ2-3
d_call: -
v_call: TRBV28
clone_size: -
cdr3_aa: CASSLWTGTSTDTQYF
cdr3_nt: TGTGCCAGCAGTTTATGGACGGGGACTAGCACAGATACGCAGTATTTT

j_call: TRBJ2-2
d_call: -
v_call: TRBV11-1
clone_size: once
cdr3_aa: CASSLLTQNTGELFF
cdr3_nt: TGTGCCAGCAGCCTACTGACACAGAACACCGGGGAGCTGTTTTTT

j_call: TRBJ2-5
d_call: -
v_call: TRBV5-1
clone_size: -
cdr3_aa: CASSRGETQYF
cdr3_nt: TGCGCCAGCAGCCGCGGCGAGACCCAGTACTTC

j_call: TRBJ2-1
d_call: TRBD2
v_call: TRBV7-9
clone_size: -
cdr3_aa: CASSLGLAGGYEQFF
cdr3_nt: TGTGCCAGCAGCTTAGGGCTCGCGGGGGGATATGAGCAGTTCTTC

j_call: TRBJ2-2
d_call: -
v_call: TRBV11-1
clone_size: -
cdr3_aa: CASSLNQGTDTGELFF
cdr3_nt: TGTGCCAGCAGCCTCAACCAGGGGACGGACACCGGGGAGCTGTTTTTT

j_call: TRBJ1-2
d_call: -
v_call: TRBV27
clone_size: -
cdr3_aa: CASSLEGTGYGYTF
cdr3_nt: TGTGCCAGCAGTTTAGAAGGAACGGGGTATGGCTACACCTTC

j_call: TRBJ2-5
d_call: -
v_call: TRBV6-5
clone_size: -
cdr3_aa: CASSSPGIVETQYF
cdr3_nt: TGTGCCAGCAGTTCGCCAGGGATAGTGGAGACCCAGTACTTC

j_call: TRBJ2-1
d_call: TRBD1
v_call: TRBV27
clone_size: -
cdr3_aa: CASRPLLGQSFNEQFF
cdr3_nt: TGTGCCAGCAGGCCTCTCTTGGGACAGTCCTTCAATGAGCAGTTCTTC

j_call: TRBJ1-5
d_call: -
v_call: TRBV28
clone_size: once
cdr3_aa: CASSAGSRGQPQHF
cdr3_nt: TGTGCCAGCAGTGCAGGATCCAGGGGTCAGCCCCAGCATTTT

j_call: TRBJ1-1
d_call: -
v_call: TRBV4-3
clone_size: -
cdr3_aa: CASSHAGAVKTEAFF
cdr3_nt: TGCGCCAGCAGCCATGCAGGGGCAGTAAAAACTGAAGCTTTCTTT

j_call: TRBJ1-2
d_call: TRBD1
v_call: TRBV6-5
clone_size: -
cdr3_aa: CASRRGQGVYGYTF
cdr3_nt: TGTGCCAGCAGACGCGGACAGGGCGTCTATGGCTACACCTTC

j_call: TRBJ2-3
d_call: -
v_call: TRBV11-1
clone_size: -
cdr3_aa: CASSFRVRRTDTQYF
cdr3_nt: TGTGCCAGCAGCTTCAGGGTCCGAAGGACAGATACGCAGTATTTT

j_call: TRBJ1-5
d_call: -
v_call: TRBV4-3
clone_size: -
cdr3_aa: CASSQVHSPYSNQPQHF
cdr3_nt: TGCGCCAGCAGCCAAGTGCACAGTCCCTATAGCAATCAGCCCCAGCATTTT

j_call: TRBJ1-1
d_call: TRBD1
v_call: TRBV28
clone_size: few
cdr3_aa: CASTPAGGNTEAFF
cdr3_nt: TGTGCCAGCACTCCGGCAGGGGGTAACACTGAAGCTTTCTTT

j_call: TRBJ1-2
d_call: -
v_call: TRBV12-2
clone_size: -
cdr3_aa: CASWESGYGYTF
cdr3_nt: TGTGCAAGTTGGGAGAGTGGCTATGGCTACACCTTC

j_call: TRBJ2-3
d_call: -
v_call: TRBV7-6
clone_size: -
cdr3_aa: CASSLAWGRGAGTTDTQYF
cdr3_nt: TGTGCCAGCAGCTTAGCTTGGGGACGGGGAGCGGGTACCACAGATACGCAGTATTTT

j_call: TRBJ1-5
d_call: -
v_call: TRBV6-5
clone_size: -
cdr3_aa: CASSYGQFNQPQHF
cdr3_nt: TGTGCCAGCAGTTACGGACAGTTCAATCAGCCCCAGCATTTT

j_call: TRBJ1-2
d_call: -
v_call: TRBV28
clone_size: -
cdr3_aa: CASRGQGSPYGYAF
cdr3_nt: TGTGCCAGCCGAGGGCAGGGGTCGCCCTATGGCTACGCCTTC

j_call: TRBJ1-4
d_call: -
v_call: TRBV30
clone_size: -
cdr3_aa: CAWSLLGRNEKLFF
cdr3_nt: TGTGCCTGGAGTTTACTGGGGCGTAATGAAAAACTGTTTTTT